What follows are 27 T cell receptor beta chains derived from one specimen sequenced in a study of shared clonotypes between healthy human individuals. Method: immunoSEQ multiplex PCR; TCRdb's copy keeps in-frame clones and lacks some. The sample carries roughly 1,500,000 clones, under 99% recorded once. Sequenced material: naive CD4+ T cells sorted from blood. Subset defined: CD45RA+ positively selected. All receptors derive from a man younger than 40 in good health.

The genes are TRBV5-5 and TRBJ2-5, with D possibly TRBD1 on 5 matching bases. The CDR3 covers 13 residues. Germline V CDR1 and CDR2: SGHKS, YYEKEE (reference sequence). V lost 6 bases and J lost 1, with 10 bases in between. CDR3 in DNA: TGTGCCAGCAACCAAGGGGTCCAAGAGACCCAGTACTTC. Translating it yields CASNQGVQETQYF.

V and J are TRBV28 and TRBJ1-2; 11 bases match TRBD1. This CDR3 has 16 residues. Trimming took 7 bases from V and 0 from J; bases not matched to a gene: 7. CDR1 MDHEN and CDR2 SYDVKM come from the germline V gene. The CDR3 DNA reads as TGTGCCAGCATCTCCGGGGACAGGGGGGCTAACTATGGCTACACCTTC. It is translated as CASISGDRGANYGYTF.

The CDR3: CASSYNRDHSRQYF. CDR3 nucleotides: TGCGCCAGCAGCTACAACCGGGACCATTCCAGGCAGTACTTC. The chain combines TRBV5-1 with TRBJ2-7, with D perhaps being TRBD1 or TRBD2 (5 bases each). The V end lost 3 bases, the J end lost 9 bases, and 19 bases lay between the germline ends. This CDR3 is built from 14 residues. Looked up from germline, CDR1 is SGHRS and CDR2 is YFSETQ.

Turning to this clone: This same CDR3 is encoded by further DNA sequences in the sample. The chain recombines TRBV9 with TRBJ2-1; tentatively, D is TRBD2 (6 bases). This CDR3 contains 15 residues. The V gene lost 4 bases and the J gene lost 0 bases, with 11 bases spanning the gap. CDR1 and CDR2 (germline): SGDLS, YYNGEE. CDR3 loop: CASSPAGSSYNEQFF. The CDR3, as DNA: TGTGCCAGCAGCCCGGCGGGGAGCTCCTACAATGAGCAGTTCTTC.

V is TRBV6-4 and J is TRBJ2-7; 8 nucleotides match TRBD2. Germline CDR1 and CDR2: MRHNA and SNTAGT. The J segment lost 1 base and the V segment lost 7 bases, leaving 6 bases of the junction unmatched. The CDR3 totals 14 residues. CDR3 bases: TGTGCCAGCACAAAAGCGGGAGAGTCCTACGAGCAGTACTTC. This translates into CASTKAGESYEQYF.

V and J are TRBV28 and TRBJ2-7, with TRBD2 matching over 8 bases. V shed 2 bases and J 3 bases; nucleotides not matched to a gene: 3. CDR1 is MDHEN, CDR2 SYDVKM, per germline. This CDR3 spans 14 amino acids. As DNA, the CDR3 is TGTGCCAGCAGTTTAGTGAGCGGGAGCTACGAGCAGTACTTC. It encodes CASSLVSGSYEQYF.

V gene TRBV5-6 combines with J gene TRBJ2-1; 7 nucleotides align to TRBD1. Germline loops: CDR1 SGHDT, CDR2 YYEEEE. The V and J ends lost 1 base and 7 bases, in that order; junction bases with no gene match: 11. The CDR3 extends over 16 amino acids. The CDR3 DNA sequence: TGTGCCAGCAGCTTGAATCCGGGACAGAGACGGAATGAGCAGTTCTTC. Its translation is CASSLNPGQRRNEQFF.

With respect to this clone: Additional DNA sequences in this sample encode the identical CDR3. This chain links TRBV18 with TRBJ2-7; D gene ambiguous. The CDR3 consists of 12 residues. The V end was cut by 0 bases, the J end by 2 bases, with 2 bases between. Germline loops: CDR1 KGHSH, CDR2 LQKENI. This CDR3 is CASSPPTYEQYF. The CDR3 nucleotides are TGTGCCAGCTCACCACCAACCTACGAGCAGTACTTC.

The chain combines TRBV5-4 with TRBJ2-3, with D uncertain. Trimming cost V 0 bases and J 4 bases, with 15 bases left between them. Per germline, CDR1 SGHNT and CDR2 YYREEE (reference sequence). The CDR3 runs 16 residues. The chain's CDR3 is CASSLVRLLEADTQYF. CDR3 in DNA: TGTGCCAGCAGCTTGGTACGACTTCTAGAAGCAGATACGCAGTATTTT.

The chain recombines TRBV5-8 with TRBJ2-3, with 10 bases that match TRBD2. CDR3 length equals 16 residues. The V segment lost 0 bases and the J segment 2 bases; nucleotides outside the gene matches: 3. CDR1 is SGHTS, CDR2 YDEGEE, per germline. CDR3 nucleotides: TGTGCCAGCAGCTTGGGGACTAGCGGAAACACAGATACGCAGTATTTT. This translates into CASSLGTSGNTDTQYF.

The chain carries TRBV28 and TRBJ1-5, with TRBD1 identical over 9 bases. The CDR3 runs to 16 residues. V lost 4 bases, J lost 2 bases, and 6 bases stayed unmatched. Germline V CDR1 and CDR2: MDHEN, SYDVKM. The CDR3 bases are TGTGCCAGCAGTTCCAGGACAGGGGCTGGCAATCAGCCCCAGCATTTT. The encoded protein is CASSSRTGAGNQPQHF.

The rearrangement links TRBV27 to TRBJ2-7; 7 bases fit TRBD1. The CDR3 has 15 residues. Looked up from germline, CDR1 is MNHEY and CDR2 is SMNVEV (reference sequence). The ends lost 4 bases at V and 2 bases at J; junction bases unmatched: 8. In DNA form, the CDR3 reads TGTGCCAGCAGTTCCCGGGACAGCCGGACCTACGAGCAGTACTTC. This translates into CASSSRDSRTYEQYF.

The CDR3 loop is CASRRTGTYPSGANVLTF. DNA of the CDR3: TGTGCCAGCAGGCGTACCGGGACTTATCCCTCTGGGGCCAACGTCCTGACTTTC. The chain joins TRBV2 to TRBJ2-6; a weak D match, TRBD2 (6 bases). This CDR3 is built from 18 residues. Germline-derived CDR1 and CDR2 are SNHLY and FYNNEI. V shed 6 bases and J shed 0 bases, with 18 bases lying between them.

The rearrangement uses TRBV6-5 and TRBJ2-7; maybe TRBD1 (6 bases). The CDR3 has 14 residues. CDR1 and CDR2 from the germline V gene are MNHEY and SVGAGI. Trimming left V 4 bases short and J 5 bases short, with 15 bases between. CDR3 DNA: TGTGCCAGCAGTTTTAACAGGGTGATCCACGAGCAGTACTTC. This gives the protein CASSFNRVIHEQYF.

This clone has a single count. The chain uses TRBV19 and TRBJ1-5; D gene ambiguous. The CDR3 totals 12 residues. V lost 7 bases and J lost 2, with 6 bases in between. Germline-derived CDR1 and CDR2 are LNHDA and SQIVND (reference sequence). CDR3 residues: CASNLGNQPQHF. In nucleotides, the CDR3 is TGTGCCAGTAATCTTGGCAATCAGCCCCAGCATTTT.

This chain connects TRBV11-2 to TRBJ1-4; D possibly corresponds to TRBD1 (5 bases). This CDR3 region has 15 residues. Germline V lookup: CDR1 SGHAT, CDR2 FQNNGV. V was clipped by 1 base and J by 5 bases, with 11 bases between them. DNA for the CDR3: TGTGCCAGCAGCTTAGGGACAAGTGGAAATGAAAAACTGTTTTTT. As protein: CASSLGTSGNEKLFF.

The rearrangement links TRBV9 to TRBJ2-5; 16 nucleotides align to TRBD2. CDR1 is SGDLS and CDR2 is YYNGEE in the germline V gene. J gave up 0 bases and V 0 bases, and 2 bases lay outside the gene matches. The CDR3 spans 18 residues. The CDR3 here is CASSVGGLAGGYQETQYF. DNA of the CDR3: TGTGCCAGCAGCGTAGGGGGACTAGCGGGAGGGTACCAAGAGACCCAGTACTTC.

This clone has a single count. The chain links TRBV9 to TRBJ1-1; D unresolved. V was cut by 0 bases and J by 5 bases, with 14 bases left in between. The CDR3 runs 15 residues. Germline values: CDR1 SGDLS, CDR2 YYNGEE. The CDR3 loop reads CASSVGGSGGTEAFF. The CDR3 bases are TGTGCCAGCAGCGTAGGAGGGTCCGGCGGTACTGAAGCTTTCTTT.

CDR3 DNA sequence: TGTGCCAGCAGTGAAGCCGTGGCGGGTAGCAATCAGCCCCAGCATTTT. It is translated as CASSEAVAGSNQPQHF. The chain carries TRBV2 and TRBJ1-5; no definite D call. CDR1 and CDR2 (germline): SNHLY, FYNNEI. The CDR3 runs to 16 residues. With 0 bases removed from V and 0 bases from J, the gap between germline ends came to 9 bases.

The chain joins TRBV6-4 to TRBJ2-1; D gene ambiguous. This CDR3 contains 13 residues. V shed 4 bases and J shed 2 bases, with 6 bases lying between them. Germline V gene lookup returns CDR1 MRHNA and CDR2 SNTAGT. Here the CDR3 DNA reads TGTGCCAGCAGTGTTCGGGCCTACAATGAGCAGTTCTTC. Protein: CASSVRAYNEQFF.

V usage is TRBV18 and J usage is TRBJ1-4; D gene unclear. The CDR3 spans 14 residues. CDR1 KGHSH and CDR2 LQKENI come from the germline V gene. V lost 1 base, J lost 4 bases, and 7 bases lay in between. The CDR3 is CASSPRIDNEKLFF. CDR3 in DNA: TGTGCCAGCTCACCACGGATCGATAATGAAAAACTGTTTTTT.

The CDR3 region is CACGNGGARNTEAFF. The CDR3 DNA follows: TGTGCCTGCGGGAACGGGGGCGCAAGAAACACTGAAGCTTTCTTT. The chain employs TRBV5-5 and TRBJ1-1, with a tentative D call TRBD1 (6 bases). V was trimmed by 10 bases and J by 2 bases, leaving 21 bases between them. The CDR3 runs to 15 residues. Germline V gene data show CDR1 as SGHKS and CDR2 as YYEKEE (reference sequence).

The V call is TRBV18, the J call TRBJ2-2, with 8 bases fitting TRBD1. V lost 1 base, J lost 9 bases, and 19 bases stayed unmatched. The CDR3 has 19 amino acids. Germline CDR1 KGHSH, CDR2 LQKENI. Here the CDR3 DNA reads TGTGCCAGCTCACCACTATCTCTAGCCGGACAGGGCCAAAGAAGGGAGCTGTTTTTT. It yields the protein CASSPLSLAGQGQRRELFF.

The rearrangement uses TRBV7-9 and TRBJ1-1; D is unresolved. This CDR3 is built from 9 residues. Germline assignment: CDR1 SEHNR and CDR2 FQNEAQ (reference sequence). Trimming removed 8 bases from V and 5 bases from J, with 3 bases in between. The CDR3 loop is CASGTEAFF. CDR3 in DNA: TGTGCCAGCGGTACTGAAGCTTTCTTT.

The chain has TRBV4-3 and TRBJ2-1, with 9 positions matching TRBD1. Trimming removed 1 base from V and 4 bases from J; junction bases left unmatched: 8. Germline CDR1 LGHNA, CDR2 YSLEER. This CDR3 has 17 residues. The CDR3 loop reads CASSQGANRGRYNEQFF. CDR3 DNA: TGCGCCAGCAGCCAAGGCGCGAACAGGGGGCGTTACAATGAGCAGTTCTTC.

This CDR3 is CASSLATVRNTGELFF. CDR3 bases: TGTGCCAGCAGCTTAGCTACAGTTAGGAACACCGGGGAGCTGTTTTTT. J is TRBJ2-2 and V is TRBV7-6; D gene unclear. Per the germline V gene, CDR1 is SGHVS and CDR2 is FNYEAQ. The CDR3 spans 16 residues. Trimming pared 0 bases from V and 1 base from J, leaving 9 bases between.

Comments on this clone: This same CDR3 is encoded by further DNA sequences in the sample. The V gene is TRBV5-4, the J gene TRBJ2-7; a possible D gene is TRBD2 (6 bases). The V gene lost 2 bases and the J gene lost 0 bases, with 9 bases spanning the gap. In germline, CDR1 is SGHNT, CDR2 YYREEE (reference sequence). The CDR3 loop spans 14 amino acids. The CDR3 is CASSFSGSSYEQYF. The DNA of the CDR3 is TGTGCCAGCAGCTTTTCCGGGAGCTCCTACGAGCAGTACTTC.